The next 10 T cell receptor beta chains were all read from a single sample in a study of immune cell composition in non-small cell lung cancer (dated by TCRdb to the late 2010s). The library was made by the immunoSEQ multiplex PCR assay. TCRdb obtained this table from immuneACCESS and retained in-frame rearrangements with V and J assigned. These tables miss some clones; where compared with another copy, unresolved V genes account for less than half of the shortfall, and the remainder is unexplained. In all, the sample holds over 2,500 clones, and around three quarters of those were seen once. Roughly 15% of the sample comes from the top ten. Non-adjacent lung tissue from the same patient, taken as far from the tumour as possible and at least 3 cm away, was used for the normal lung samples. The sample taken for sequencing was non-adjacent lung tissue. The receptors were sampled from a human donor with non-small cell lung cancer.

V is TRBV7-9 and J is TRBJ2-3, with 14 bases lining up with TRBD2. The CDR3 totals 18 residues. CDR1 SEHNR and CDR2 FQNEAQ come from the germline V gene (reference sequence). The V and J ends lost 4 bases and 3 bases, in that order; junction bases with no gene match: 9. CDR3: CASSSRTSGRSITDTQYF. The CDR3 DNA reads as TGTGCCAGCAGCTCGAGGACTAGCGGGAGGAGTATTACAGATACGCAGTATTTT.

The chain recombines TRBV21-1 with TRBJ2-3; the DNA was not compared with TRBD1, the D call given in the table. TRBV21-1 constitutes a pseudogene. The CDR3 loop spans 20 amino acids. CDR3 sequence reads: CASSKRNRGPCHPPAGAQYF. CDR3 nucleotides: TGTGCCAGCAGCAAGCGGAACAGGGGTCCTTGCCACCCCCCTGCAGGAGCGCAGTATTTT.

The chain is built from TRBV11-2 and TRBJ2-3, with 7 bases lining up with TRBD1. V shed 0 bases, J shed 2 bases, and the junction held 5 bases outside the gene matches. This CDR3 has 16 residues. Germline V CDR1 and CDR2: SGHAT, FQNNGV. CDR3 in amino acids: CASSLETGFNTDTQYF. CDR3 DNA sequence: TGTGCCAGCAGCTTAGAGACAGGGTTTAACACAGATACGCAGTATTTT.

The chain combines TRBV12-5 with TRBJ2-5; a possible D gene is TRBD2 (5 bases). V was shortened by 1 base and J by 5 bases, with 14 bases between the two germline ends. This CDR3 spans 15 amino acids. The germline V gene encodes CDR1 LGHNT and CDR2 FRNRAP. CDR3 protein: CASGLGGSRGETQYF. The CDR3 bases are TGTGCTAGTGGTTTGGGGGGATCCCGCGGGGAGACCCAGTACTTC.

The J gene is TRBJ2-3, the V gene TRBV9; TRBD2 might be the D (5 bases). The CDR3 sequence is 15 residues long. Germline V CDR1 and CDR2: SGDLS, YYNGEE. V was shortened by 5 bases and J by 5 bases, with 18 bases between the two germline ends. CDR3 sequence reads: CASSAFSGQVDTQYF. The CDR3 nucleotides are TGTGCCAGCAGTGCCTTCAGCGGTCAGGTAGATACGCAGTATTTT. Full variable domain (missing parts from reference TRBV9 and TRBJ2-3): DSGVTQTPKHLITATGQRVTLRCSPRSGDLSVYWYQQSLDQGLQFLIQYYNGEERAKGNILERFSAQQFPDLHSELNLSSLELGDSALYFCASSAFSGQVDTQYFGPGTRLTVL.

This clone was seen only once. The CDR3 DNA is TGCGCCAGCAGTGCCGACAGGGGGCTTGTCCTGGCGAATCCCTACGAGCAGTACTTC. This gives the protein CASSADRGLVLANPYEQYF. The chain joins TRBV10-2 to TRBJ2-7; 10 nucleotides line up with TRBD1. The CDR3 contains 19 residues. V lost 4 bases and J lost 2; bases outside the gene matches: 17. Germline CDR1 is WSHSY and CDR2 is SAAADI.

The rearrangement uses TRBV9 and TRBJ2-1; a possible D gene is TRBD2 (5 bases). CDR3 length equals 15 residues. With 0 bases removed from V and 3 bases from J, the gap between germline ends came to 10 bases. Germline assignment: CDR1 SGDLS and CDR2 YYNGEE. The CDR3 is CASSVGGANYNEQFF. The CDR3 DNA is TGTGCCAGCAGCGTAGGGGGAGCAAACTACAATGAGCAGTTCTTC.

V usage is TRBV4-2 and J usage is TRBJ2-3, with D perhaps matching TRBD2 (6 bases). The CDR3 consists of 14 residues. Trimming removed 1 base at V and 4 bases at J, with 9 bases between. Germline loops: CDR1 LGHNA, CDR2 YNFKEQ. The CDR3 protein is CASSQGGDADTQYF. The CDR3 nucleotides are TGTGCCAGCAGCCAAGGGGGGGACGCAGATACGCAGTATTTT.

The chain has TRBV28 and TRBJ2-3; 14 bases map to TRBD2. The germline V gene has CDR1 MDHEN and CDR2 SYDVKM. With 6 bases clipped from V and 1 base from J, the junction kept 24 bases outside the gene matches. The length of the CDR3 is 23 residues. The CDR3 DNA reads as TGTGCCAGCAGCCATGACGGACAGGGGGGGGTGGGGACTAGCGGGAGCGGCACAGATACGCAGTATTTT. Its protein product is CASSHDGQGGVGTSGSGTDTQYF. Full variable domain (rest looked up from reference TRBV28 and TRBJ2-3): DVKVTQSSRYLVKRTGEKVFLECVQDMDHENMFWYRQDPGLGLRLIYFSYDVKMKEKGDIPEGYSVSREKKERFSLILESASTNQTSMYLCASSHDGQGGVGTSGSGTDTQYFGPGTRLTVL.

V is TRBV5-1 and J is TRBJ2-3; tentatively, D is TRBD1 (6 bases). Per germline, CDR1 SGHRS and CDR2 YFSETQ. This CDR3 has 12 amino acids. V lost 6 bases and J 1 base, leaving 6 bases between the germline ends. CDR3: CASNRGTDTQYF. The CDR3 coding sequence is TGCGCCAGCAACAGGGGCACAGATACGCAGTATTTT. Supplemented by reference TRBV5-1 and TRBJ2-3, the full variable domain reads KAGVTQTPRYLIKTRGQQVTLSCSPISGHRSVSWYQQTPGQGLQFLFEYFSETQRNKGNFPGRFSGRQFSNSRSEMNVSTLELGDSALYLCASNRGTDTQYFGPGTRLTVL.